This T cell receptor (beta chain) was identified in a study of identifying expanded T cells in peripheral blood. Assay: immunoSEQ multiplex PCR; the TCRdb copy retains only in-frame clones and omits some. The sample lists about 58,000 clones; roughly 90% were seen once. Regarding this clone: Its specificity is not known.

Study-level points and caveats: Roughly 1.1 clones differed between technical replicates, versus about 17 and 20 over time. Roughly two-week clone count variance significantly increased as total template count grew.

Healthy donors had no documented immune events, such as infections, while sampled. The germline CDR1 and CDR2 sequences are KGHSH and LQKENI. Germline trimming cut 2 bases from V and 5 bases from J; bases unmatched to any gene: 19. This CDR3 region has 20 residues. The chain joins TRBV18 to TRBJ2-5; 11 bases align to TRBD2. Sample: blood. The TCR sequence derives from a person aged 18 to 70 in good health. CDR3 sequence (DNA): TGTGCCAGCTCACCAGAAATAATACTAGCGGGAGTGACGGTGCGGGAGACCCAGTACTTC. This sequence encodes CASSPEIILAGVTVRETQYF.